This TCR beta chain is from a study of cytomegalovirus exposure and HLA in healthy donors. Study background: A prior analysis found 117 million unique TCR beta sequences from 150 million to 200 million T cells.

Concerning this clone: Its antigen is unknown.

PCR was performed using 60 Vbeta and 13 Jbeta primers. TCRdb's table, derived via immunoSEQ multiplex PCR, lists solely in-frame clones and lacks some. The repertoire holds about 160,000 clones, with about 80% as singletons. The CDR3 loop spans 15 amino acids. Looked up from germline, CDR1 is SGHAT and CDR2 is FQNNGV. J gave up 7 bases and V 5 bases, and 6 bases lay outside the gene matches. The study's findings and limits: Prior analysis indicated that the majority of TCR beta V segments exhibited productivity approximately 87% or approximately 30% of the time. For TCR beta chains, V- and J-gene trimming was later linked to a missense DCLRE1C variant.

The V call is TRBV11-2, the J call TRBJ1-6; 9 bases are a match to TRBD1. This TCR was sampled from a man in his thirties or forties in good health and CMV-seropositive. Material: PBMCs. CDR3 coding DNA: TGTGCCAGCAGCGGGAGGACAGGGGCAAATTCACCCCTCCACTTT. Its translation is CASSGRTGANSPLHF. The full variable domain, rest sourced from reference TRBV11-2 and TRBJ1-6, is EAGVAQSPRYKIIEKRQSVAFWCNPISGHATLYWYQQILGQGPKLLIQFQNNGVVDDSQLPKDRFSAERLKGVDSTLKIQPAKLEDSAVYLCASSGRTGANSPLHFGNGTRLTVT.